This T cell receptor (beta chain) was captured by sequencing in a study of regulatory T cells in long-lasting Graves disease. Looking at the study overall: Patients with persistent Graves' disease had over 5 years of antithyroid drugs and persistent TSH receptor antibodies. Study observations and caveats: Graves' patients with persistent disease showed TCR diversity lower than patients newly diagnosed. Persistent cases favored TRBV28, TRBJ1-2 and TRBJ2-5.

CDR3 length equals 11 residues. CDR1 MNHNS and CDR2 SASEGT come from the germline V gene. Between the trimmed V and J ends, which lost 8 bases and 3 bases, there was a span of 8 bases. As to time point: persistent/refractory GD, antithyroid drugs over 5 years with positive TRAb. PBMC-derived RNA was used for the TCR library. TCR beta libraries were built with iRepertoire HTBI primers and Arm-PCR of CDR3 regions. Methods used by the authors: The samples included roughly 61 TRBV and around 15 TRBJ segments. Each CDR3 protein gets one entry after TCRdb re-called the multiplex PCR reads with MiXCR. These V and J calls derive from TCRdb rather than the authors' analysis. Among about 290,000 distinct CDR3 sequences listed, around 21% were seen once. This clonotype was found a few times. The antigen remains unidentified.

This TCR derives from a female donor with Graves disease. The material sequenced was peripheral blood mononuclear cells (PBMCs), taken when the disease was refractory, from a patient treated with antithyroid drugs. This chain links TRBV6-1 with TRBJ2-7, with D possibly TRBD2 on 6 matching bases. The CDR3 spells CASASVYEQYF. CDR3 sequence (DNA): TGTGCCAGCGCTAGCGTCTACGAGCAGTACTTC.